These T cell receptor beta chains were read from a single sample in a study of PD-1 blockade in classical Hodgkin lymphoma. Profiled with immunoSEQ multiplex PCR; TCRdb holds only in-frame clones, not every one. The sample lists tens of thousands of clones, around two thirds occurring once. The material was peripheral blood mononuclear cells (PBMCs), obtained before the fourth cycle of nivolumab. All receptors come from a human donor with classical Hodgkin lymphoma. Each CDR3 is given with its conserved first and last residue. The D gene is left open where the match is weak. Only some rows state a clone size, as once, few, many or a class for expanded clones.

. TRBJ2-1 TRBV6-5 . CASSRQSPPVDEQFF TGTGCCAGCAGTAGACAGTCCCCCCCCGTCGATGAGCAGTTCTTC
. TRBJ2-2 TRBV6-5 . CASSFRGVGELFF TGTGCCAGCAGTTTCAGGGGTGTCGGGGAGCTGTTTTTT
few TRBJ2-7 TRBV7-8 TRBD2 CASSLAEGLVSEQYF TGTGCCAGCAGCTTAGCTGAGGGACTAGTATCCGAGCAGTACTTC
. TRBJ1-1 TRBV9 . CASSVRPGIVDQAFF TGTGCCAGCAGCGTACGTCCAGGAATCGTCGATCAAGCTTTCTTT
. TRBJ2-1 TRBV21-1 . CASSFITEPRGYNEQFF TGTGCCAGCAGCTTCATAACCGAACCCAGGGGTTACAATGAGCAGTTCTTC
. TRBJ2-5 TRBV6-5 . CASSYSGPETQYF TGTGCCAGCAGTTACTCAGGTCCGGAGACCCAGTACTTC
. TRBJ1-1 TRBV7-9 TRBD1 CASSMNRGQAEAFF TGTGCCAGCAGCATGAACAGGGGGCAGGCTGAAGCTTTCTTT
. TRBJ2-2 TRBV19 TRBD1 CASWDRGLTDTGELFF TGTGCCAGTTGGGACAGGGGGTTGACGGACACCGGGGAGCTGTTTTTT
few TRBJ1-1 TRBV10-3 . CATRWGADTEAFF TGTGCCACCCGGTGGGGGGCGGACACTGAAGCTTTCTTT
. TRBJ1-5 TRBV28 TRBD1 CASSSPFGLRQGSNQPQHF TGTGCCAGCAGTTCACCCTTTGGACTCCGACAGGGCAGCAATCAGCCCCAGCATTTT
. TRBJ2-1 TRBV29-1 . CSVAHSEANEQFF TGCAGCGTTGCCCACTCCGAAGCCAATGAGCAGTTCTTC
. TRBJ1-4 TRBV5-1 . CASSLDGRNEKLFF TGCGCCAGCAGCTTGGATGGAAGGAATGAAAAACTGTTTTTT
few TRBJ1-1 TRBV4-2 . CASSQAGLNTEAFF TGTGCCAGCAGCCAGGCCGGCTTGAACACTGAAGCTTTCTTT
once TRBJ2-1 TRBV28 . CASRRGRGNEQFF TGTGCCAGCAGGCGTGGCAGGGGAAATGAGCAGTTCTTC
. TRBJ1-2 TRBV7-6 TRBD1 CASSPTGNYGYTF TGTGCCAGCAGTCCGACAGGGAACTATGGCTACACCTTC
few TRBJ1-5 TRBV30 . CAWSVSSWVGGSQPQHF TGTGCCTGGAGTGTATCGTCCTGGGTGGGGGGATCCCAGCCCCAGCATTTT
. TRBJ2-2 TRBV7-8 TRBD2 CASSLIGYLAGGTNTGELFF TGTGCCAGCAGCTTGATCGGTTATCTAGCGGGGGGTACGAACACCGGGGAGCTGTTTTTT